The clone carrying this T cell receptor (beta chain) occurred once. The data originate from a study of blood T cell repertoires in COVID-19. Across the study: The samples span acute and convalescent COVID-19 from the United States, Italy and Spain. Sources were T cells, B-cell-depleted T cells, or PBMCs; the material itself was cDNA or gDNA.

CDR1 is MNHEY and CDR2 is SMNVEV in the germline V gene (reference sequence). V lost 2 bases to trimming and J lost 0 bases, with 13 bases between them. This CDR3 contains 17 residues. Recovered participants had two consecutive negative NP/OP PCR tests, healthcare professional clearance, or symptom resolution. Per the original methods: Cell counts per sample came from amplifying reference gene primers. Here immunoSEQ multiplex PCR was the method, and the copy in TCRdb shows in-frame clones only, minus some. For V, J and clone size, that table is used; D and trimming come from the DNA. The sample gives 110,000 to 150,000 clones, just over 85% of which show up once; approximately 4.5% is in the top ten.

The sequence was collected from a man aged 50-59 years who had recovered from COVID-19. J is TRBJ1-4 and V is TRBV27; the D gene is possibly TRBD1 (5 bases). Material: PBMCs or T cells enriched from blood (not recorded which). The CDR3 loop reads CASSLRGPTATNEKLFF. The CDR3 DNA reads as TGTGCCAGCAGTTTAAGGGGTCCGACAGCAACTAATGAAAAACTGTTTTTT.